This TCR beta chain was sequenced in a study of technical replicates of blood from several donors. CDR3 length equals 14 residues. V gave up 4 bases and J gave up 3 bases; unmatched junction bases: 4. The germline V gene has CDR1 SGDLS and CDR2 YYNGEE. Libraries were prepared by immunoSEQ multiplex PCR; TCRdb keeps only in-frame clonotypes and omits some of them. The data contain around 98,000 clones, around 95% of them singletons. The source is a human donor in good health. The chain couples TRBV9 to TRBJ1-2; 9 bases match TRBD1. The material sequenced was T cells isolated from PBMCs. The CDR3: CASSPGQGDYGYTF. The CDR3 coding sequence is TGTGCCAGCAGCCCGGGACAGGGAGACTATGGCTACACCTTC.